The clone carrying this TCR beta chain was observed a few times. Its target is not known. The data were obtained in a study of beta chain features in type 1 diabetes. CDR1 and CDR2 from the germline V gene are SGHRS and YFSETQ. With 3 bases clipped from V and 7 bases from J, the junction kept 2 bases outside the gene matches. This CDR3 has 13 residues. Findings of the study overall: Shortening that was moderate but significant affected the TCRB CDR3s of Type 1 diabetes patients in all four CD4+ subsets.

The study reverse transcribed the entire isolated RNA, so it sequenced expressed TCRB transcripts. This table comes from immunoSEQ multiplex PCR, and its TCRdb copy is limited to in-frame clones, with some not included. This table holds 120,000 to 150,000 clones, approximately 13% found once. Every participating donor gave one draw, a heparinised blood sample averaging about 100 mL. The gene calls are TRBV5-1 and TRBJ2-1; 9 bases are shared with TRBD1. The material sequenced was central memory CD4+ T cells from blood. The origin of this receptor is a man aged 18 to 35 with type 1 diabetes. CDR3 in DNA: TGCGCCAGCAGCTCGACAGGGGGGAATGAGCAGTTCTTC. This translates into CASSSTGGNEQFF. Filled out from reference TRBV5-1 and TRBJ2-1, the complete variable domain reads KAGVTQTPRYLIKTRGQQVTLSCSPISGHRSVSWYQQTPGQGLQFLFEYFSETQRNKGNFPGRFSGRQFSNSRSEMNVSTLELGDSALYLCASSSTGGNEQFFGPGTRLTVL.